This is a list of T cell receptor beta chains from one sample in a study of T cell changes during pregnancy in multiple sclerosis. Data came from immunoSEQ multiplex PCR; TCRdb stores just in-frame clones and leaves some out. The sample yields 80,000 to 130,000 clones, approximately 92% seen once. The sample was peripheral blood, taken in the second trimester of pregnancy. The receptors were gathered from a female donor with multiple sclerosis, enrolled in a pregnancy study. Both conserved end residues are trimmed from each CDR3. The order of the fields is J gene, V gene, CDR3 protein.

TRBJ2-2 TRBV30 AWSRGAGELF
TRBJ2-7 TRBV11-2 ASSSPYYEQY
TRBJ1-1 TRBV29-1 SVYLGQPEAF
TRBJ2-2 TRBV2 ASRGTGITGELF
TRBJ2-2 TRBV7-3 ASSLIAGESGELF
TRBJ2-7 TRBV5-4 ASSLGGRGETYEQY
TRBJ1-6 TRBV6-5 ASTAGQIHNSPLH
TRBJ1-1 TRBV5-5 ASSSLPTGPLNTEAF
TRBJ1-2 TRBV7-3 ASRLTDTTYGYT
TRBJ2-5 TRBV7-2 ASSLRLVPETQY
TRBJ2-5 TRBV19 ASSFGTYQTQY
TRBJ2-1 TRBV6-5 ASREPSGGNNEQF
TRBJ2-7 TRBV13 ASSLSPPGQGYEQY
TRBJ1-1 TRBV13 ASSSGPGEHTEAF
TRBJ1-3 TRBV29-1 SVVTAGSGNTIY
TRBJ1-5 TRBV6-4 ASTSTGDRDDQPQH
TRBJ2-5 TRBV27 ASSLGQGVETQY
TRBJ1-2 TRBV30 AWSTIEGDGYT
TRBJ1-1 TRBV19 ASSPLTGNTEAF
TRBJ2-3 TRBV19 ASGTGGFTTDTQY
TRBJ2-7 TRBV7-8 ASSLDPFSEQY
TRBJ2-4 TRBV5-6 ASSSPGLKNIQY
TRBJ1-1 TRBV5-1 ASSQVRQGNTEAF
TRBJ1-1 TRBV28 ASRPDRGGTEAF
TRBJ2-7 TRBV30 AWRASMTSYEQY
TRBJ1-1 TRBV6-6 ASSYAERTEAF
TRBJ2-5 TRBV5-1 ASSSRQGRGETQY
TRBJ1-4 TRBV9 ASSAQGAQEKLF
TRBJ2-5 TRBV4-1 ASSPWASGGQETQY
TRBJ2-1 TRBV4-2 ASSKRTKEGLNEQF
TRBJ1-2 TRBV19 ASSMSGGRRGYT
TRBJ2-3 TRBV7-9 ASSLTLDTDTQY
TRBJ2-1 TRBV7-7 ASSPGLAGYNEQF
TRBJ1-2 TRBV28 ASSRVGQNYGYT
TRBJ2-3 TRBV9 ASSVASTDTQY
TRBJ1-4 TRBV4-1 ASSQGRGGEKLF
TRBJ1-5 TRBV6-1 ASSRGLYQPQH
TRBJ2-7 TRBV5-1 ASSLNAVSYEQY
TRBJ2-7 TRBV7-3 ASSPNPGTAYEQY
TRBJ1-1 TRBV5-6 ASSDGAAPTGRGTEAF
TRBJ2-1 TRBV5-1 ASSLVSRGNEQF
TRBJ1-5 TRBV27 ASSHRDQNQPQH